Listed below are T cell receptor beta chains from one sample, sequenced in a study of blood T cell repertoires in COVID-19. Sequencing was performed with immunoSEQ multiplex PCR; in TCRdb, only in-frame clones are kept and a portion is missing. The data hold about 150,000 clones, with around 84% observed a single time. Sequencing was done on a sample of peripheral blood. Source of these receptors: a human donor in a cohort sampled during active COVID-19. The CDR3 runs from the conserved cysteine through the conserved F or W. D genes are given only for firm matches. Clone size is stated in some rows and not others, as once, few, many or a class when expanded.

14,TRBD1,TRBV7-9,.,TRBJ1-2,CASSQGQGDYGYTF,TGTGCCAGCAGCCAGGGACAGGGTGACTATGGCTACACCTTC
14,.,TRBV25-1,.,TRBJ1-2,CASSEFGHGYGYTF,TGTGCCAGCAGTGAATTTGGACATGGGTATGGCTACACCTTC
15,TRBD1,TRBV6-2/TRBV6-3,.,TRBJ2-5,CASSYGQVLGETQYF,TGTGCCAGCAGTTATGGACAGGTCCTTGGGGAGACCCAGTACTTC
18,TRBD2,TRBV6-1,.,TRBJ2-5,CASSEALLAGAGIETQYF,TGTGCCAGCAGTGAAGCCCTACTAGCGGGAGCGGGAATAGAGACCCAGTACTTC
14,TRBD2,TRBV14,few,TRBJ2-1,CASSTLAGGDEQFF,TGTGCCAGCAGCACACTAGCGGGAGGGGATGAGCAGTTCTTC
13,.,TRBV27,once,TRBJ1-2,CASSGGFNYGYTF,TGTGCCAGCAGTGGAGGGTTTAACTATGGCTACACCTTC
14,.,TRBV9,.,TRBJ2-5,CASSVGQAGETQYF,TGTGCCAGCAGCGTGGGTCAGGCGGGAGAGACCCAGTACTTC
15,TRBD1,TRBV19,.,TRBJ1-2,CASSITGGYPGGYTF,TGTGCCAGTAGTATTACAGGGGGCTATCCGGGGGGCTACACCTTC
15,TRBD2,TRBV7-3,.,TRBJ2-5,CASSPNGGVGETQYF,TGTGCCAGCAGCCCAAATGGGGGGGTCGGCGAGACCCAGTACTTC
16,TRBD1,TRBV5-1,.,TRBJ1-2,CASSLGQGDPNYGYTF,TGCGCCAGCAGCTTGGGACAGGGGGATCCTAACTATGGCTACACCTTC
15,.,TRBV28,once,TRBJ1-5,CASTLRGGSGQPQHF,TGTGCCAGCACCCTACGGGGGGGGTCGGGACAGCCCCAGCATTTT
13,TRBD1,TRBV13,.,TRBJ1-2,CASSLTGVRGYTF,TGTGCCAGCAGCTTAACAGGGGTCCGCGGCTACACCTTC
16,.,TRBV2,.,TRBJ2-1,CASSEKEAYSYNEQFF,TGTGCCAGCAGTGAAAAAGAGGCTTACTCCTACAATGAGCAGTTCTTC
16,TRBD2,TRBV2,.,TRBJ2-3,CASTKLAGGSTDTQYF,TGTGCCAGCACTAAGCTAGCGGGAGGGAGCACAGATACGCAGTATTTT
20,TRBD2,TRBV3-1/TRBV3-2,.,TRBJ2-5,CASSQVGFGLAGGQRETQYF,TGTGCCAGCAGCCAAGTAGGTTTTGGACTAGCGGGAGGGCAACGGGAGACCCAGTACTTC
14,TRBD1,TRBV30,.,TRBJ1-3,CAQAGGYSGNTIYF,TGTGCCCAGGCAGGGGGCTACTCTGGAAACACCATATATTTT
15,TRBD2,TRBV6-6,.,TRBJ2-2,CASSPPTSGTGELFF,TGTGCCAGCTCCCCCCCGACTAGCGGCACCGGGGAGCTGTTTTTT
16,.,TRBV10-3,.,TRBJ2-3,CAISESAGDYTDTQYF,TGTGCCATCAGTGAGTCAGCAGGGGACTACACAGATACGCAGTATTTT
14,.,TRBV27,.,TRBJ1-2,CASSGGRDGYGYTF,TGTGCCAGCAGTGGCGGCCGGGATGGCTATGGCTACACCTTC
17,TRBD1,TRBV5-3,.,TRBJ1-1,CARSFTTGAAWDTEAFF,TGTGCCAGAAGCTTCACGACAGGGGCAGCCTGGGACACTGAAGCTTTCTTT
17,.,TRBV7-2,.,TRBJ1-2,CASSLIARGAVHYGYTF,TGTGCCAGCAGCTTAATCGCCCGGGGGGCCGTTCACTATGGCTACACCTTC
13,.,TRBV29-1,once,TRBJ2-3,CSVTGPSTDTQYF,TGCAGCGTGACAGGTCCTAGCACAGATACGCAGTATTTT
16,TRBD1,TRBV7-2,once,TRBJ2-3,CASSLGQGRWSDTQYF,TGTGCCAGCAGCTTAGGACAGGGGAGGTGGTCAGATACGCAGTATTTT
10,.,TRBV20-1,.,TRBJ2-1,CSAENNEQFF,TGCAGTGCTGAGAACAATGAGCAGTTCTTC
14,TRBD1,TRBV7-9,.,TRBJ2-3,CASSFTGAEDTQYF,TGTGCCAGCAGCTTCACAGGGGCTGAGGATACGCAGTATTTT
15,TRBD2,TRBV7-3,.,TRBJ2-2,CASSLSGGDTGELFF,TGTGCCAGCAGCTTATCCGGGGGGGACACCGGGGAGCTGTTTTTT
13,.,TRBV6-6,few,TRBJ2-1,CASGGRRYNEQFF,TGTGCCAGCGGGGGGAGGAGGTACAATGAGCAGTTCTTC
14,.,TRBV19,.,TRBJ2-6,CASSRSSGANVLTF,TGTGCCAGTAGCCGCAGCTCTGGGGCCAACGTCCTGACTTTC
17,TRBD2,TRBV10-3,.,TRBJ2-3,CAIIASGGASGVDTQYF,TGTGCCATCATTGCTAGCGGGGGGGCCAGTGGAGTGGATACGCAGTATTTT
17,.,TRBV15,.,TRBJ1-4,CATSSSISGGTNEKLFF,TGTGCCACCAGCAGTTCTATTTCGGGGGGTACTAATGAAAAACTGTTTTTT
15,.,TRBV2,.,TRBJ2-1,CASSEPPIQYNEQFF,TGTGCCAGCAGTGAACCCCCGATACAATACAATGAGCAGTTCTTC
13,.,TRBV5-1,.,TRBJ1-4,CASRVQGSEKLFF,TGCGCCAGCAGGGTACAGGGAAGTGAAAAACTGTTTTTT
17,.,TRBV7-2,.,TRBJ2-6,CASSLTATISGANVLTF,TGTGCCAGCAGCTTGACAGCCACCATCTCTGGGGCCAACGTCCTGACTTTC
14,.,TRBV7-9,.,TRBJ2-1,CASSLSAGYNEQFF,TGTGCCAGCAGCTTATCGGCGGGGTACAATGAGCAGTTCTTC
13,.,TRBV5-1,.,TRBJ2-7,CASSSRLIYEQYF,TGCGCCAGCAGCTCCCGACTGATCTACGAGCAGTACTTC
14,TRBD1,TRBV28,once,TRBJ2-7,CASSLSTTGAEQYF,TGTGCCAGCAGTTTGTCAACCACAGGGGCCGAGCAGTACTTC
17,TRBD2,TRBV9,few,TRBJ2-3,CASSRLARVSSTDTQYF,TGTGCCAGCAGCCGACTAGCAAGAGTGTCTAGCACAGATACGCAGTATTTT
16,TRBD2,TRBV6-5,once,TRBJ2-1,CASSYERDRPYNEQFF,TGTGCCAGCAGTTACGAGCGGGATCGCCCCTACAATGAGCAGTTCTTC
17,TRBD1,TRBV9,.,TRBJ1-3,CASSVEGGTGTGNTIYF,TGTGCCAGCAGCGTAGAAGGGGGGACAGGGACTGGAAACACCATATATTTT
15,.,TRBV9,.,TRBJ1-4,CASSAEGGPGEKLFF,TGTGCCAGCAGCGCAGAAGGGGGTCCGGGTGAAAAACTGTTTTTT
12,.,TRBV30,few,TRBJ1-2,CASSGENYGYTF,TGTGCCTCATCAGGGGAAAACTATGGCTACACCTTC
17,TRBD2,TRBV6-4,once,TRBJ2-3,CASSERSAGNPTDTQYF,TGTGCCAGCAGTGAGCGGTCAGCGGGAAACCCCACCGATACGCAGTATTTT
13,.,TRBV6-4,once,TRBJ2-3,CASSQTRTDTQYF,TGTGCCAGCAGTCAGACTCGAACAGATACGCAGTATTTT
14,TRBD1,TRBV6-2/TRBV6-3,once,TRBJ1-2,CASSPVQGDYGYTF,TGTGCCAGCAGCCCGGTGCAGGGGGACTATGGCTACACCTTC
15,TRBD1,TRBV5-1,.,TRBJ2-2,CASRWGQAGTGELFF,TGCGCCAGCCGGTGGGGACAGGCGGGCACCGGGGAGCTGTTTTTT
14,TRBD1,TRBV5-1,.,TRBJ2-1,CASSLGQGINEQFF,TGCGCCAGCAGCTTGGGACAGGGGATTAATGAGCAGTTCTTC
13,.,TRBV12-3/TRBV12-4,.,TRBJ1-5,CASSWTANQPQHF,TGTGCCAGCAGTTGGACAGCTAATCAGCCCCAGCATTTT
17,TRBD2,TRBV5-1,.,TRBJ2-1,CASSSGTSGRSYNEQFF,TGCGCCAGCAGCTCCGGGACTAGCGGGCGATCCTACAATGAGCAGTTCTTC
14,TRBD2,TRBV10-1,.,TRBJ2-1,CASSKREYNNEQFF,TGCGCCAGCAGTAAGCGGGAGTACAACAATGAGCAGTTCTTC
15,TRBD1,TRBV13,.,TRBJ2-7,CASSLDITGVGRQYF,TGTGCCAGCAGCCTGGATATAACAGGGGTAGGACGGCAGTACTTC